One sample yielded the 32 T cell receptor beta chains listed below, sequenced in a study of cytomegalovirus exposure and HLA in healthy donors. The PCR employed 60 Vbeta primers together with 13 Jbeta primers. Assay used: immunoSEQ multiplex PCR; TCRdb lists only in-frame clones, some missing. Found here are roughly 120,000 clones, roughly 80% of them singletons; the top ten hold about 2.6%. Sequencing was performed on PBMCs. These receptors were obtained from a middle-aged woman in good health and CMV-seropositive.

This clone was counted between two and nine times. V is TRBV4-2 and J is TRBJ2-5; D perhaps matches TRBD2 (7 bases). Germline lookup yields CDR1 LGHNA and CDR2 YNFKEQ. The CDR3 has 15 residues. Trimming removed 5 bases at V and 5 bases at J, with 18 bases between. The DNA of the CDR3 is TGTGCCAGCAGCTTGAAGGGGGGGCCTTTGGAGACCCAGTACTTC. Residues: CASSLKGGPLETQYF.

The chain joins TRBV29-1 to TRBJ1-2, with D tentatively TRBD1 (5 bases). CDR3 length equals 14 residues. In germline, CDR1 is SQVTM, CDR2 ANQGSEA. Trimming removed 4 bases at V and 7 bases at J, with 19 bases between. CDR3 loop: CSVGGGTMRGGYTF. The CDR3 region has the DNA TGCAGCGTTGGTGGAGGGACTATGAGGGGTGGCTACACCTTC. The full variable domain, in which reference TRBV29-1 and TRBJ1-2 provide the parts outside the CDR3, is SAVISQKPSRDICQRGTSLTIQCQVDSQVTMMFWYRQQPGQSLTLIATANQGSEATYESGFVIDKFPISRPNLTFSTLTVSNMSPEDSSIYLCSVGGGTMRGGYTFGSGTRLTVV.

This chain uses TRBV19 with TRBJ2-1; possibly TRBD2 for D (5 bases). Trimming shortened V by 6 bases and J by 2 bases, and 14 bases separated the two germline ends. The CDR3 extends over 15 amino acids. Germline CDR1 is LNHDA and CDR2 is SQIVND (reference sequence). CDR3 nucleotide sequence: TGTGCCAGTAGCCCCCCCGGACTGCCCTACAATGAGCAGTTCTTC. It yields the protein CASSPPGLPYNEQFF. Based on the CDR3 plus reference TRBV19 and TRBJ2-1, the full variable domain is DGGITQSPKYLFRKEGQNVTLSCEQNLNHDAMYWYRQDPGQGLRLIYYSQIVNDFQKGDIAEGYSVSREKKESFPLTVTSAQKNPTAFYLCASSPPGLPYNEQFFGPGTRLTVL.

This chain links TRBV7-2 with TRBJ2-3; TRBD2 matches 8 bases. The V segment lost 3 bases and the J segment 0 bases; nucleotides outside the gene matches: 11. The length of the CDR3 is 18 residues. Germline values: CDR1 SGHTA, CDR2 FQGNSA. The CDR3 spells CASSLKALSGTSTDTQYF. The CDR3 nucleotides are TGTGCCAGCAGCTTGAAGGCTCTTAGCGGGACGAGCACAGATACGCAGTATTTT. Full variable domain (remainder filled in from reference TRBV7-2 and TRBJ2-3): GAGVSQSPSNKVTEKGKDVELRCDPISGHTALYWYRQSLGQGLEFLIYFQGNSAPDKSGLPSDRFSAERTGGSVSTLTIQRTQQEDSAVYLCASSLKALSGTSTDTQYFGPGTRLTVL.

This clone was detected only a few times. This chain uses TRBV19 with TRBJ1-1; D unclear. V gave up 2 bases and J gave up 0 bases, with 10 bases separating them. This CDR3 comprises 15 residues. From germline, CDR1 is LNHDA and CDR2 SQIVND (reference sequence). CDR3 bases: TGTGCCAGTAGTATATATGAGGGATTGAACACTGAAGCTTTCTTT. This sequence encodes CASSIYEGLNTEAFF.

This rearrangement joins TRBV27 to TRBJ1-6, with 7 bases matching TRBD1. Germline CDR1 MNHEY, CDR2 SMNVEV (reference sequence). This CDR3 contains 17 residues. The V and J ends lost 6 bases and 9 bases, in that order; junction bases with no gene match: 17. The CDR3 nucleotides read TGTGCCAGCAGCCAGTCAAGGGGGCGCCAAGGGAGTTCACCCCTCCACTTT. Amino acid sequence: CASSQSRGRQGSSPLHF.

Concerning this clone: Germline and junction disagree at one end, which may indicate a read error. The chain links TRBV9 to TRBJ2-1; TRBD1 agrees at 9 bases. The CDR3 loop spans 15 amino acids. The germline gives CDR1 SGDLS, CDR2 YYNGEE. The CDR3 is CAGSVDRDRVGEQFF. The CDR3 DNA sequence: TGTGCCGGCAGCGTGGACCGGGACAGGGTGGGTGAGCAGTTCTTC.

The chain carries TRBV14 and TRBJ2-7; the D gene is possibly TRBD1 (5 bases). CDR1 SGHDN and CDR2 FVKESK come from the germline V gene. Trimming left V 4 bases short and J 3 bases short, with 13 bases between. This CDR3 is built from 14 residues. The CDR3 region has the DNA TGTGCCAGCAGCCGTCAGGGCTTAGGCTACGAGCAGTACTTC. As protein: CASSRQGLGYEQYF.

This chain joins TRBV10-3 and TRBJ2-3; D might be TRBD2 (5 bases). Trimming shortened V by 3 bases and J by 3 bases, and 13 bases separated the two germline ends. Germline values: CDR1 ENHRY, CDR2 SYGVKD. The CDR3 is made up of 15 amino acids. The CDR3 bases are TGTGCCATCAGTGATCGGGGTAGAACGACAGATACGCAGTATTTT. This codes for CAISDRGRTTDTQYF.

The rearrangement links TRBV2 to TRBJ2-1; 9 bases agree with TRBD1. J gave up 14 bases and V 3 bases, and 8 bases lay outside the gene matches. Germline values: CDR1 SNHLY, CDR2 FYNNEI. There are 13 residues in the CDR3. Here the CDR3 DNA reads TGTGCCAGCAGTGACCCCGACAGGGGGAAGGAGTTCTTC. It codes for CASSDPDRGKEFF.

This chain uses TRBV6-1 with TRBJ2-1; 7 bases align to TRBD2. Germline lookup yields CDR1 MNHNS and CDR2 SASEGT. The CDR3 is 16 residues long. After removal of 1 base from V and 4 bases from J, the junction contained 7 bases not matched to a gene. CDR3 bases: TGTGCCAGCAGTGAAGGGGCTAGCGGAGCTTACAATGAGCAGTTCTTC. Its protein product is CASSEGASGAYNEQFF.

The J gene is TRBJ2-7, the V gene TRBV6-5; possibly TRBD1 for D (5 bases). The V and J ends lost 5 bases and 2 bases respectively, with 10 bases between them. This CDR3 contains 13 residues. Per the germline V gene, CDR1 is MNHEY and CDR2 is SVGAGI. The CDR3 here is CASSGRVAYEQYF. The CDR3 DNA follows: TGTGCCAGCAGTGGCAGGGTAGCCTACGAGCAGTACTTC.

J is TRBJ2-7 and V is TRBV13, with D possibly TRBD1 on 6 matching bases. The V end was cut by 0 bases, the J end by 10 bases, with 10 bases between. The CDR3 sequence is 12 residues long. Germline assignment: CDR1 PRHDT and CDR2 FYEKMQ (reference sequence). The CDR3: CASSLGDSKQYF. The CDR3 DNA reads TGTGCCAGCAGCTTAGGGGACAGTAAACAGTACTTC.

This clone was observed a handful of times. The V call is TRBV21-1, the J call TRBJ2-3; no check of the table's D call, TRBD2, against the DNA was made. TRBV21-1 is an annotated pseudogene. The CDR3 has 17 residues. The DNA for the CDR3 is TGTGCCAGCAGCATCAACCGACTAGCGGGAGAACCAGATACGCAGTATTTT. Protein product: CASSINRLAGEPDTQYF.

The chain couples TRBV2 to TRBJ1-6, with D hard to call. The CDR3 is 15 amino acids. Germline values: CDR1 SNHLY, CDR2 FYNNEI. Trimming took off 7 bases at V and 0 bases at J, with 10 bases between the two ends. The CDR3 nucleotides read TGTGCCAGCAACCGGGATAGCTCCTATAATTCACCCCTCCACTTT. It codes for CASNRDSSYNSPLHF.

V usage is TRBV9 and J usage is TRBJ2-5, with 7 nucleotides matching TRBD2. TRBJ2-7 matches the DNA end more closely, so the J call is doubtful. The V gene's germline CDR1 is SGDLS and CDR2 YYNGEE. The CDR3 totals 14 residues. In DNA form, the CDR3 reads TGTGCCAGCAGCGTAGTACCTAGCGGAAACGAGCAGTACTTC. Translated: CASSVVPSGNEQYF.

As to this clone: A read error may produce the germline difference seen at one junction end. The V and J genes are TRBV10-3 and TRBJ1-3, with no clear D. This CDR3 spans 12 amino acids. CDR1 and CDR2 from the germline V gene are ENHRY and SYGVKD. CDR3 region: CAIKESGNTIYF. The CDR3 bases are TGTGCAATCAAGGAGTCTGGAAACACCATATATTTT.

This chain joins TRBV7-8 and TRBJ1-1; 8 bases are shared with TRBD1. CDR1 is SGHVS, CDR2 FQNEAQ, per germline. The CDR3 spans 16 residues. V was clipped by 2 bases and J by 3 bases; unmatched bases: 8. The CDR3 DNA is TGTGCCAGCAGCTTATCTGACAGGGGTTGGTACACTGAAGCTTTCTTT. It yields the protein CASSLSDRGWYTEAFF.

V is TRBV5-1 and J is TRBJ2-5; weak D call: TRBD2 (5 bases). V was pared by 2 bases and J by 5 bases, with 13 bases between. Germline V gene data show CDR1 as SGHRS and CDR2 as YFSETQ. This CDR3 has 14 residues. CDR3 protein: CASSFTRSVETQYF. CDR3 coding DNA: TGCGCCAGCAGCTTTACTAGGTCAGTGGAGACCCAGTACTTC.

The chain carries TRBV9 and TRBJ2-7; tentative D call: TRBD2 (5 bases). The CDR3 loop spans 15 amino acids. The germline V gene has CDR1 SGDLS and CDR2 YYNGEE. Trimming left V 0 bases short and J 0 bases short, with 10 bases between. The CDR3 reads CASSVGGGYSYEQYF. The CDR3 nucleotides read TGTGCCAGCAGCGTAGGTGGCGGGTACTCCTACGAGCAGTACTTC.

The chain employs TRBV6-5 and TRBJ2-3; 7 nucleotides line up with TRBD1. Unmatched junction bases numbered 3, after V lost 2 bases and J lost 4 bases. Per germline, CDR1 MNHEY and CDR2 SVGAGI. CDR3 length: 14 amino acids. DNA for the CDR3: TGTGCCAGCAGTTACGAGCAGGGGGCAGATACGCAGTATTTT. Its protein product is CASSYEQGADTQYF.

The chain recombines TRBV5-1 with TRBJ2-1; D might be TRBD2 (6 bases). The CDR3 is made up of 14 amino acids. The V gene lost 1 base and the J gene lost 5 bases, with 10 bases spanning the gap. Germline CDR1 and CDR2: SGHRS and YFSETQ. CDR3 nucleotide sequence: TGCGCCAGCAGCTTGAGGGGCGGGAACAATGAGCAGTTCTTC. Translating it yields CASSLRGGNNEQFF.

V is TRBV29-1 and J is TRBJ2-3; 11 nucleotides align to TRBD2. The V gene's germline CDR1 is SQVTM and CDR2 ANQGSEA. The CDR3 is made up of 15 amino acids. The V and J ends lost 5 bases and 6 bases, in that order; junction bases with no gene match: 10. CDR3 sequence reads: CSVRNSGRAADTQYF. The DNA for the CDR3 is TGCAGCGTTCGTAATAGCGGGAGGGCCGCCGATACGCAGTATTTT.

This sequence joins TRBV5-4 and TRBJ2-5; 14 positions agree with TRBD2. V shed 3 bases, J shed 4 bases, and the junction held 5 bases outside the gene matches. This CDR3 spans 16 amino acids. CDR1 is SGHNT and CDR2 is YYREEE in the germline V gene (reference sequence). The CDR3 loop is CASSSLGLAGGETQYF. In DNA form, the CDR3 reads TGTGCCAGCAGCTCCCTAGGACTAGCGGGAGGAGAGACCCAGTACTTC.

The V and J genes are TRBV27 and TRBJ1-5; TRBD1 matches at 10 bases. Germline V lookup: CDR1 MNHEY, CDR2 SMNVEV (reference sequence). The CDR3 has 16 amino acids. V gave up 0 bases and J gave up 6 bases; unmatched junction bases: 5. CDR3 nucleotides: TGTGCCAGCAGTTTATCTCCGGGACAGGGGATTCAGCCCCAGCATTTT. This gives the protein CASSLSPGQGIQPQHF.

The gene calls are TRBV2 and TRBJ1-1; the D gene is possibly TRBD1 (6 bases). The germline CDR1 and CDR2 sequences are SNHLY and FYNNEI. Trimming removed 9 bases from V and 3 bases from J, with 20 bases in between. This CDR3 has 15 amino acids. CDR3 DNA: TGTGCCAGTACGGGAGGGGGTGGGCAGGACACTGAAGCTTTCTTT. Translating it yields CASTGGGGQDTEAFF.

The CDR3 loop is CASSLAGGEQFF. In DNA, the CDR3 is TGCGCCAGCAGCTTGGCCGGCGGTGAGCAGTTCTTC. The V gene is TRBV5-1, the J gene TRBJ2-1; no clear D gene. From germline, CDR1 is SGHRS and CDR2 YFSETQ. V was clipped by 0 bases and J by 9 bases, with 7 bases between them. CDR3 size: 12 residues.

The CDR3 sequence: CASSQEAGLSAYEQYF. The CDR3 coding sequence is TGCGCCAGCAGCCAAGAAGCGGGACTGAGTGCCTACGAGCAGTACTTC. The rearrangement uses TRBV4-1 and TRBJ2-7; 7 positions agree with TRBD2. The CDR3 runs 16 residues. Per the germline V gene, CDR1 is MGHRA and CDR2 is YSYEKL. The V segment lost 0 bases and the J segment 2 bases; nucleotides outside the gene matches: 7.

V is TRBV10-3 and J is TRBJ2-1, with D possibly being TRBD1 (5 bases). The ends were cut back, 7 bases at V and 8 bases at J, with 15 bases in the middle. Germline CDR1 reads ENHRY; CDR2 reads SYGVKD. The CDR3 totals 13 residues. In DNA, the CDR3 is TGTGCCATCACGACAATTCAGGGCGATGAGCAGTTCTTC. Its translation is CAITTIQGDEQFF.

The V call is TRBV9, the J call TRBJ1-1, with a weak D call TRBD1 (5 bases). Germline CDR1 and CDR2: SGDLS and YYNGEE. V was pared by 3 bases and J by 4 bases, with 13 bases between. The CDR3 is 14 amino acids. The CDR3 nucleotides are TGTGCCAGCAGCGGACAATCTCAGGGCACTGAAGCTTTCTTT. Protein: CASSGQSQGTEAFF.

The chain employs TRBV6-1 and TRBJ2-7; 8 bases are shared with TRBD1. The germline V gene has CDR1 MNHNS and CDR2 SASEGT. V trimming: 6 bases; J trimming: 4 bases; junction bases outside the gene matches: 8. The CDR3 runs to 14 residues. The CDR3 bases are TGTGCCAGCAGAGCCGACAGGGGTCTATACGAGCAGTACTTC. It specifies CASRADRGLYEQYF.

The rearrangement uses TRBV18 and TRBJ1-2; 9 bases agree with TRBD1. From germline, CDR1 is KGHSH and CDR2 LQKENI. Germline trimming cut 3 bases from V and 4 bases from J; bases unmatched to any gene: 12. This CDR3 is 17 amino acids long. CDR3 DNA sequence: TGTGCCAGCTCACCGGCGGACAGGGGCACACTGGGCTATGGCTACACCTTC. Its translation is CASSPADRGTLGYGYTF.